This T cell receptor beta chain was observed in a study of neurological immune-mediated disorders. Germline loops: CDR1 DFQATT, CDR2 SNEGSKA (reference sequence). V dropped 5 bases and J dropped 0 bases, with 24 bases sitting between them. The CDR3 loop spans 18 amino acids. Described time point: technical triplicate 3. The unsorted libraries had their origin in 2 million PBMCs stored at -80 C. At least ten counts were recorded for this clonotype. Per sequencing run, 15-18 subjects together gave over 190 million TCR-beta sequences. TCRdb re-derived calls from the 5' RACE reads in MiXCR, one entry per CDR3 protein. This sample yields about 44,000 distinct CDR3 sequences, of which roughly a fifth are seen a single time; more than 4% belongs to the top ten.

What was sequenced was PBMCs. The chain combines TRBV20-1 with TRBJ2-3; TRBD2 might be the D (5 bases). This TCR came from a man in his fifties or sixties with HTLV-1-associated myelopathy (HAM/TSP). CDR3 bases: TGCAGTGCTTCTGAAGTCCTGGAGGCGGTATCTAGCACAGATACGCAGTATTTT. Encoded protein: CSASEVLEAVSSTDTQYF.